A single TCR beta chain is shown here with its context. Its antigen is as yet unknown. The data were obtained in a study of shared clonotypes between healthy human individuals. In germline, CDR1 is KGHSH, CDR2 LQKENI. V lost 3 bases to trimming and J lost 1 base; unmatched junction nucleotides: 16. The CDR3 is made up of 19 amino acids. Study-level findings and limits: Only blood was sampled, and tissue TCR repertoires likely differ from blood ones. The small donor group covered limited genetic and exposure diversity.

Terminally differentiated effector memory CD45RA+ cells were left out of the naive CD8 fraction, which was CD45RO-negative and positively selected for CCR7. The table came from immunoSEQ multiplex PCR; TCRdb's copy has only in-frame clones and leaves some out. The table includes 800,000 to 950,000 clones, roughly 96% detected once. This receptor was identified in a man aged 30-40 years in good health. The genes are TRBV18 and TRBJ2-7, with 9 bases lining up with TRBD1. The material sequenced was naive CD8+ T cells sorted from blood. CDR3 DNA: TGTGCCAGCTCACCTAGCCGGGACAGGGTAAGTTTCGGGTCCTACGAGCAGTACTTC. Protein product: CASSPSRDRVSFGSYEQYF.